The following is a T cell receptor beta chain sequence with its context. Its antigen is still unknown. The data were produced by immunoSEQ multiplex PCR, yet TCRdb's version contains in-frame clones alone and is incomplete. The profile shows 9,500 to 15,000 clones, about three fifths of them singletons. Sorted T cells were CFSE-labeled and cultured 4 to 5 days with allogeneic regulatory or mature dendritic cells at 1:10. Naive CD45RA+ and memory CD45RO+ CD4+ or CD8+ T cells were FACS-sorted. The data derive from a study of regulatory dendritic cells for organ transplantation. Whole-study findings and limits: The authors noted considerable between-person heterogeneity in alloreactive memory CD8+ cells. Memory CD8+ T cells were the most oligoclonal; naive cells were highly diverse. Mature dendritic cells appeared to drive more memory CD8+ clonal expansion than regulatory ones.

The source is a human donor in good health. Sequencing was done on a sample of naive CD8+ T cells from blood cultured with dendritic cells. This sample's subset: CD45RA+ naive T cells.

The CDR3: CASSIPRVGMNTEAFF. DNA for the CDR3: TGTGCCAGTAGTATCCCGAGGGTAGGCATGAACACTGAAGCTTTCTTT. The chain employs TRBV19 and TRBJ1-1; D unresolved. The CDR3 spans 16 residues. With 3 bases removed from V and 0 bases from J, the gap between germline ends came to 14 bases. Germline CDR1 and CDR2: LNHDA and SQIVND (reference sequence). Using reference TRBV19 and TRBJ1-1 for the parts outside the CDR3, the full variable domain is DGGITQSPKYLFRKEGQNVTLSCEQNLNHDAMYWYRQDPGQGLRLIYYSQIVNDFQKGDIAEGYSVSREKKESFPLTVTSAQKNPTAFYLCASSIPRVGMNTEAFFGQGTRLTVV.